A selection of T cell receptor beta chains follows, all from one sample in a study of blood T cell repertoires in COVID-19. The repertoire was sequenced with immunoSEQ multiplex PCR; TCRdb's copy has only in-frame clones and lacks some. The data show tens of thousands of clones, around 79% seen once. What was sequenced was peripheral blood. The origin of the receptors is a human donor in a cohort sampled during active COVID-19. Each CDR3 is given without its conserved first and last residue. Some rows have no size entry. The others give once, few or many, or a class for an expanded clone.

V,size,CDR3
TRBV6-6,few,ASWEVLTEAF
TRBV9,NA,ASSPLGLEGETQY
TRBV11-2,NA,ASSLDGLEQF
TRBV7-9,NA,ASSLQGPSSYEQY
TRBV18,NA,ASSPGTGTSYEQY
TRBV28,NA,ASTLSSYNEQF
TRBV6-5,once,ASKRLRASEQY
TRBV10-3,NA,AISASTDYEQY
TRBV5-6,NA,ASSIPPLSEQY
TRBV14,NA,ASSQTANYGYT
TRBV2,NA,ASREDSYEQY
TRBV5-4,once,ASSLLQGMAGANVLT
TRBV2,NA,ASSVSRGSNQPQH
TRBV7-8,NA,ASSLGPKHLGTYEQY
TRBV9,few,ASSAQGVWTYEQY
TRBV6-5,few,ASSYAGGNTEAF
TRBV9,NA,ASSVGAGEWDEQF
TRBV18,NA,ASSPPIQGPGELF
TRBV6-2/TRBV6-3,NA,ASSSPTSGSETQY
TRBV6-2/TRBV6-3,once,ASSYETGSYGYT
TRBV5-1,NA,ASSTQPGLEVYEQY
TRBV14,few,ASSQDLDRGY
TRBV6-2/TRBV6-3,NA,ASSYLTQGQTQY
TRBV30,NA,AWNRALQETQY
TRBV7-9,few,ASAASRPTSGGSYEQY
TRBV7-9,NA,ASSSGQGGDEKLF
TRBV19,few,ASSIGRQGLGYT
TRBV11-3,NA,ASSLDGQNTEAF
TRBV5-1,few,ASSLSAGRTGELF
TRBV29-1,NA,SVRFLDTDTQY
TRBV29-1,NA,SVEGAGRTDTQY
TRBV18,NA,ASSPEGQGSQQY
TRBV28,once,ASTPRTLPLVYEQY
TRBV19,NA,ASTSGGPTYEQY
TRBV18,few,ASSQAQAGEVDTQY
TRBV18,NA,ASSPLGGNLNTEAF
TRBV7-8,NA,ASSPVGLAAQETQY
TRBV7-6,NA,ASSPRTGAYEQY
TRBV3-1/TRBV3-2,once,ASSQELAEETQY
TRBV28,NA,ASSSTHSGRSYEQY
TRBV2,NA,ASSEQGSYNEQF
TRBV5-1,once,ASSLGQPQETQY
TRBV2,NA,ASSEQAGQETQY
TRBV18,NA,ASSPGATGELF